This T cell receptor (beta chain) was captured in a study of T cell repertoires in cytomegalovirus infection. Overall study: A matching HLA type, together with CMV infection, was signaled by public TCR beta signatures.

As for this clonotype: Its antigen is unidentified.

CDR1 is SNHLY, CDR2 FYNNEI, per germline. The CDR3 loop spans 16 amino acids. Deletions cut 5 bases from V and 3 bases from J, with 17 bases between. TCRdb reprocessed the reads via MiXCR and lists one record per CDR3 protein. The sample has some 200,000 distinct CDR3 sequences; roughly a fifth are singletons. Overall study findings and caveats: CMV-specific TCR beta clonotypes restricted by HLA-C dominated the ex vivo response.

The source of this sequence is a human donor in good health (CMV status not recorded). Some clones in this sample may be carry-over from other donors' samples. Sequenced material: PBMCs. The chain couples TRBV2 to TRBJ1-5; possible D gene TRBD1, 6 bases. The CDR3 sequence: CASSSGVTGYNQPQHF. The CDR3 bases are TGTGCCAGCAGTTCAGGGGTAACAGGTTACAATCAGCCCCAGCATTTT.